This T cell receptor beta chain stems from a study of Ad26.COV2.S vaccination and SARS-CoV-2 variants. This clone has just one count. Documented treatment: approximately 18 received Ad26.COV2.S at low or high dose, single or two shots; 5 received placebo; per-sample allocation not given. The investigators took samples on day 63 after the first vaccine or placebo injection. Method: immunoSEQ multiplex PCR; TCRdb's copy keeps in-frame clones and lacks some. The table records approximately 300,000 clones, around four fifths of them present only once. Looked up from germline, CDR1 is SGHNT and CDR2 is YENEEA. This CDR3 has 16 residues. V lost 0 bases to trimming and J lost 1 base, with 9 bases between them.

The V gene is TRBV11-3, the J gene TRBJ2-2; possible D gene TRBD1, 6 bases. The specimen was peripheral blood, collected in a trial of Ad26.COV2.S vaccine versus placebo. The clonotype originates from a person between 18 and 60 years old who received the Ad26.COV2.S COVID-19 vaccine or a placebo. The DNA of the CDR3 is TGTGCCAGCAGCTTAGACGAGACAGGGAACACCGGGGAGCTGTTTTTT. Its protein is CASSLDETGNTGELFF.